Listed below are T cell receptor beta chains from one sample, sequenced in a study of T cell changes during pregnancy in multiple sclerosis. Profiling relied on immunoSEQ multiplex PCR, and the TCRdb table lists in-frame clones only, not all of them. Among approximately 48,000 clones listed, around 94% were seen once. The source material was CD4+ T cells from peripheral blood mononuclear cells, sampled in the second trimester of pregnancy. The receptors were gathered from a female donor with multiple sclerosis, enrolled in a pregnancy study. The CDR3 runs from the conserved cysteine through the conserved F or W. D genes are given only for firm matches. For some rows the clone size is stated as once, few or many, or as a class when expanded; others skip it.

D gene: .; CDR3 length: 15; V gene: TRBV11-2; clone size: .; J gene: TRBJ1-1; CDR3 protein: CASSLGATANTEAFF; CDR3 DNA: TGTGCCAGCAGCTTAGGAGCGACAGCAAACACTGAAGCTTTCTTT
D gene: .; CDR3 length: 13; V gene: TRBV29-1; clone size: .; J gene: TRBJ2-5; CDR3 protein: CSVPRAGGETQYF; CDR3 DNA: TGCAGCGTGCCTCGAGCGGGTGGGGAGACCCAGTACTTC
D gene: TRBD1; CDR3 length: 15; V gene: TRBV7-3; clone size: .; J gene: TRBJ2-2; CDR3 protein: CASSLKTGGGGELFF; CDR3 DNA: TGTGCCAGCAGCTTAAAAACAGGGGGTGGCGGGGAGCTGTTTTTT
D gene: .; CDR3 length: 15; V gene: TRBV6-5; clone size: .; J gene: TRBJ1-5; CDR3 protein: CASSHARGGNQPQHF; CDR3 DNA: TGTGCCAGCAGCCACGCGCGGGGCGGAAATCAGCCCCAGCATTTT
D gene: .; CDR3 length: 11; V gene: TRBV20-1; clone size: .; J gene: TRBJ1-1; CDR3 protein: CSAEQDSEAFF; CDR3 DNA: TGCAGTGCTGAGCAGGACAGCGAAGCTTTCTTT
D gene: TRBD2; CDR3 length: 18; V gene: TRBV15; clone size: .; J gene: TRBJ2-6; CDR3 protein: CATSREPPGRGGANVLTF; CDR3 DNA: TGTGCCACCAGCAGAGAACCCCCCGGGAGGGGTGGGGCCAACGTCCTGACTTTC
D gene: .; CDR3 length: 14; V gene: TRBV30; clone size: .; J gene: TRBJ2-7; CDR3 protein: CAWRDSRSSYEQYF; CDR3 DNA: TGTGCCTGGAGGGACAGCCGATCCTCCTACGAGCAGTACTTC
D gene: TRBD2; CDR3 length: 16; V gene: TRBV4-2; clone size: .; J gene: TRBJ2-7; CDR3 protein: CASSQGNSGGAYEQYF; CDR3 DNA: TGTGCCAGCAGCCAAGGGAACAGCGGGGGGGCTTACGAGCAGTACTTC
D gene: .; CDR3 length: 13; V gene: TRBV18; clone size: .; J gene: TRBJ1-6; CDR3 protein: CASSPPGGGLLHF; CDR3 DNA: TGTGCCAGCTCACCACCGGGGGGGGGACTCCTCCACTTT
D gene: .; CDR3 length: 13; V gene: TRBV6-1; clone size: .; J gene: TRBJ1-1; CDR3 protein: CASSLLGGTEAFF; CDR3 DNA: TGTGCCAGCAGCTTACTCGGGGGGACTGAAGCTTTCTTT
D gene: .; CDR3 length: 16; V gene: TRBV18; clone size: once; J gene: TRBJ1-2; CDR3 protein: CASSRLDSFSAYGYTF; CDR3 DNA: TGTGCCAGCTCACGACTGGACTCTTTCAGCGCCTATGGCTACACCTTC
D gene: .; CDR3 length: 13; V gene: TRBV7-2; clone size: once; J gene: TRBJ1-6; CDR3 protein: CASSPAGYSPLHF; CDR3 DNA: TGTGCCAGCAGCCCTGCGGGGTATTCACCCCTCCACTTT
D gene: TRBD1; CDR3 length: 16; V gene: TRBV18; clone size: .; J gene: TRBJ1-6; CDR3 protein: CASSPRQGSNNSPLHF; CDR3 DNA: TGTGCCAGCTCACCAAGACAGGGTTCGAATAATTCACCCCTCCACTTT
D gene: TRBD1; CDR3 length: 13; V gene: TRBV29-1; clone size: .; J gene: TRBJ1-4; CDR3 protein: CSARDRTNEKLFF; CDR3 DNA: TGCAGCGCGCGGGACAGGACTAATGAAAAACTGTTTTTT
D gene: TRBD1; CDR3 length: 14; V gene: TRBV4-2; clone size: .; J gene: TRBJ2-1; CDR3 protein: CASSQDAGGDEQFF; CDR3 DNA: TGTGCCAGCAGCCAAGACGCAGGGGGAGATGAGCAGTTCTTC
D gene: TRBD1; CDR3 length: 14; V gene: TRBV5-1; clone size: .; J gene: TRBJ1-1; CDR3 protein: CASSSQQGWTEAFF; CDR3 DNA: TGCGCCAGCAGCTCCCAACAGGGGTGGACTGAAGCTTTCTTT
D gene: TRBD2; CDR3 length: 16; V gene: TRBV2; clone size: .; J gene: TRBJ2-5; CDR3 protein: CASSEVSSGTQETQYF; CDR3 DNA: TGTGCCAGCAGTGAGGTTTCTAGCGGGACCCAAGAGACCCAGTACTTC
D gene: TRBD2; CDR3 length: 16; V gene: TRBV5-6; clone size: .; J gene: TRBJ2-7; CDR3 protein: CASSLYATSGSYEQYF; CDR3 DNA: TGTGCCAGCAGCTTGTACGCGACTAGCGGCTCCTACGAGCAGTACTTC
D gene: TRBD1; CDR3 length: 12; V gene: TRBV6-5; clone size: .; J gene: TRBJ1-1; CDR3 protein: CASSSDRVGSFF; CDR3 DNA: TGTGCCAGCAGCTCCGACAGGGTGGGATCTTTCTTT
D gene: .; CDR3 length: 13; V gene: TRBV30; clone size: .; J gene: TRBJ2-7; CDR3 protein: CAWSRNSGNEQYF; CDR3 DNA: TGTGCCTGGAGTAGAAATAGCGGTAACGAGCAGTACTTC
D gene: .; CDR3 length: 15; V gene: TRBV7-2; clone size: .; J gene: TRBJ2-1; CDR3 protein: CASSLSGGTYNEQFF; CDR3 DNA: TGTGCCAGCAGCTTATCGGGGGGCACCTACAATGAGCAGTTCTTC
D gene: TRBD1; CDR3 length: 14; V gene: TRBV6-5; clone size: .; J gene: TRBJ1-4; CDR3 protein: CASSYGTGSQKLFF; CDR3 DNA: TGTGCCAGCAGTTACGGGACAGGGAGCCAAAAACTGTTTTTT
D gene: TRBD1; CDR3 length: 15; V gene: TRBV18; clone size: .; J gene: TRBJ2-7; CDR3 protein: CASSPKTGALYEQYF; CDR3 DNA: TGTGCCAGCTCACCGAAGACAGGGGCTCTCTACGAGCAGTACTTC
D gene: TRBD2; CDR3 length: 19; V gene: TRBV4-2; clone size: .; J gene: TRBJ2-3; CDR3 protein: CASSREGAGGPPSTDTQYF; CDR3 DNA: TGTGCCAGCAGCCGGGAAGGGGCGGGGGGGCCCCCCTCCACAGATACGCAGTATTTT
D gene: .; CDR3 length: 12; V gene: TRBV6-1; clone size: .; J gene: TRBJ2-5; CDR3 protein: CASSEAGETQYF; CDR3 DNA: TGTGCCAGCAGTGAAGCCGGAGAGACCCAGTACTTC
D gene: .; CDR3 length: 11; V gene: TRBV7-3; clone size: .; J gene: TRBJ2-7; CDR3 protein: CASRSSYEQYF; CDR3 DNA: TGTGCCAGCCGGAGTTCCTACGAGCAGTACTTC
D gene: .; CDR3 length: 13; V gene: TRBV21-1; clone size: .; J gene: TRBJ2-3; CDR3 protein: CASSKASVRGKYF; CDR3 DNA: TGTGCCAGCAGCAAAGCAAGCGTTAGGGGGAAGTATTTT
D gene: .; CDR3 length: 14; V gene: TRBV15; clone size: .; J gene: TRBJ1-6; CDR3 protein: CATSRGGTHSPLHF; CDR3 DNA: TGTGCCACCAGCAGAGGTGGGACTCATTCACCCCTCCACTTT
D gene: .; CDR3 length: 11; V gene: TRBV5-5; clone size: .; J gene: TRBJ2-7; CDR3 protein: CASSLDGEQYF; CDR3 DNA: TGTGCCAGCAGCTTGGACGGCGAGCAGTACTTC
D gene: TRBD1; CDR3 length: 15; V gene: TRBV30; clone size: .; J gene: TRBJ1-5; CDR3 protein: CAWRGQGIFGQPQHF; CDR3 DNA: TGTGCCTGGAGAGGACAGGGGATTTTCGGTCAGCCCCAGCATTTT
D gene: .; CDR3 length: 15; V gene: TRBV4-2; clone size: .; J gene: TRBJ1-2; CDR3 protein: CASSPLGGINYGYTF; CDR3 DNA: TGTGCCAGCAGCCCCCTGGGGGGGATTAACTATGGCTACACCTTC
D gene: .; CDR3 length: 15; V gene: TRBV4-1; clone size: .; J gene: TRBJ2-7; CDR3 protein: CASSLSSANFYEQYF; CDR3 DNA: TGCGCCAGCAGCCTTAGCAGCGCAAATTTCTACGAGCAGTACTTC
D gene: .; CDR3 length: 13; V gene: TRBV7-3; clone size: .; J gene: TRBJ1-1; CDR3 protein: CASSYQLNTEAFF; CDR3 DNA: TGTGCCAGCAGCTATCAGTTGAACACTGAAGCTTTCTTT
D gene: TRBD1; CDR3 length: 13; V gene: TRBV7-9; clone size: medium-sized; J gene: TRBJ2-3; CDR3 protein: CASSPRGPDTQYF; CDR3 DNA: TGTGCCAGCAGTCCCAGGGGGCCAGATACGCAGTATTTT
D gene: TRBD1; CDR3 length: 16; V gene: TRBV19; clone size: .; J gene: TRBJ1-5; CDR3 protein: CASLTRQGYSNQPQHF; CDR3 DNA: TGTGCCAGTCTCACGAGACAGGGATATAGCAATCAGCCCCAGCATTTT
D gene: .; CDR3 length: 12; V gene: TRBV29-1; clone size: .; J gene: TRBJ2-1; CDR3 protein: CSVGGHGNEQFF; CDR3 DNA: TGCAGCGTTGGTGGACATGGAAATGAGCAGTTCTTC
D gene: TRBD1; CDR3 length: 15; V gene: TRBV27; clone size: once; J gene: TRBJ1-4; CDR3 protein: CASSFLGQGAEKLFF; CDR3 DNA: TGTGCCAGCAGTTTTTTAGGGCAGGGGGCTGAAAAACTGTTTTTT
D gene: .; CDR3 length: 15; V gene: TRBV6-4; clone size: .; J gene: TRBJ2-2; CDR3 protein: CASSPTQGGTGELFF; CDR3 DNA: TGTGCCAGCAGTCCAACCCAGGGGGGCACCGGGGAGCTGTTTTTT
D gene: TRBD1; CDR3 length: 14; V gene: TRBV18; clone size: .; J gene: TRBJ2-1; CDR3 protein: CASSRDRGFNEQFF; CDR3 DNA: TGTGCCAGCTCACGGGACAGGGGCTTTAATGAGCAGTTCTTC
D gene: .; CDR3 length: 13; V gene: TRBV6-6; clone size: .; J gene: TRBJ1-2; CDR3 protein: CASRIPGRDGYTF; CDR3 DNA: TGTGCCAGCAGAATCCCAGGTAGAGATGGCTACACCTTC
D gene: TRBD1; CDR3 length: 14; V gene: TRBV5-4; clone size: .; J gene: TRBJ1-2; CDR3 protein: CASSTTGTGQGYTF; CDR3 DNA: TGTGCCAGCAGCACAACCGGGACAGGGCAAGGCTACACCTTC
D gene: TRBD1; CDR3 length: 13; V gene: TRBV5-6; clone size: .; J gene: TRBJ1-1; CDR3 protein: CASSTGGLTEAFF; CDR3 DNA: TGTGCCAGCTCGACAGGGGGTCTCACTGAAGCTTTCTTT